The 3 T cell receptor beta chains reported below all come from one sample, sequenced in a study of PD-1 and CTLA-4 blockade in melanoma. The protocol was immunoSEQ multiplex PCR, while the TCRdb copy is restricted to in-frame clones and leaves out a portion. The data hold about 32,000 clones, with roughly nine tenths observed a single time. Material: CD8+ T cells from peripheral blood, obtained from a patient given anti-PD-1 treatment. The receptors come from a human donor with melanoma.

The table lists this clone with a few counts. CDR3 region: CASSQLGQGNTEAFF. The CDR3 DNA reads TGCGCCAGCAGCCAATTAGGACAGGGAAACACTGAAGCTTTCTTT. The J gene is TRBJ1-1, the V gene TRBV4-1; 8 bases agree with TRBD1. With 2 bases clipped from V and 2 bases from J, the junction kept 4 bases outside the gene matches. The CDR3 covers 15 residues. Germline CDR1 and CDR2: MGHRA and YSYEKL.

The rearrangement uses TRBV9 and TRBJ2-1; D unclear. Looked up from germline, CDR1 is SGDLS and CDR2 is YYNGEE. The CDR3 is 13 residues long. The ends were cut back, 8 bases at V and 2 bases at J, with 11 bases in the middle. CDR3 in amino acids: CASGAWAYNEQFF. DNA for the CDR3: TGTGCCAGTGGTGCCTGGGCCTACAATGAGCAGTTCTTC.

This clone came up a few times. The CDR3 here is CASKMAGSSYNSPLHF. In DNA form, the CDR3 reads TGCGCCAGTAAAATGGCTGGAAGCTCCTATAATTCACCCCTCCACTTT. The chain uses TRBV4-1 and TRBJ1-6, with D unresolved. V shed 9 bases and J shed 0 bases, with 15 bases lying between them. Germline V gene sequence: CDR1 MGHRA, CDR2 YSYEKL. CDR3 length equals 16 residues.